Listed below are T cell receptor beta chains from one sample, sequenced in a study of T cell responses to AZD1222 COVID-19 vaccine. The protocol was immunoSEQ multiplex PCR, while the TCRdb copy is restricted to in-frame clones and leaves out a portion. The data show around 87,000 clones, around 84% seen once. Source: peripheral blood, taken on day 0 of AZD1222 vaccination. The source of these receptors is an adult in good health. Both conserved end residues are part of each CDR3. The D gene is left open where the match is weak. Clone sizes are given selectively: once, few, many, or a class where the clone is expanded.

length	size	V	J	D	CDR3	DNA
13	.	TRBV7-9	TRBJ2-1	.	CASSPRASNEQFF	TGTGCCAGCAGCCCGCGGGCCAGCAATGAGCAGTTCTTC
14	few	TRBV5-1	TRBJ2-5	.	CASKQGSQQETQYF	TGCGCCAGCAAGCAGGGCTCACAGCAAGAGACCCAGTACTTC
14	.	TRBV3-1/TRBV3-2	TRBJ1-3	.	CASSQGYSGNTIYF	TGTGCCAGCAGCCAAGGATACTCTGGAAACACCATATATTTT
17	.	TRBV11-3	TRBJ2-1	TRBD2	CASSLGLFSGRGNEQFF	TGTGCCAGCAGCTTAGGTTTATTTAGCGGGAGGGGTAATGAGCAGTTCTTC
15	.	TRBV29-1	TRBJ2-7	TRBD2	CSVVLVGREGYEQYF	TGCAGCGTTGTACTCGTTGGCAGGGAGGGCTACGAGCAGTACTTC
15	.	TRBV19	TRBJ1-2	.	CASSEVGQGPYGYTF	TGTGCCAGTAGTGAAGTGGGGCAGGGCCCCTATGGCTACACCTTC
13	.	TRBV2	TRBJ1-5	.	CASRAGLNQPQHF	TGTGCCAGCAGGGCAGGGCTCAATCAGCCCCAGCATTTT
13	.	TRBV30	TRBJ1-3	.	CAWTQMEGNTIYF	TGTGCCTGGACGCAGATGGAAGGAAACACCATATATTTT
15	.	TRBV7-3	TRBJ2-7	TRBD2	CASSPLAGGSYEQYF	TGTGCCAGCAGCCCATTGGCGGGAGGGTCCTACGAGCAGTACTTC
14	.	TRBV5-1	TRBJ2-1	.	CASSLGGPYNEQFF	TGCGCCAGCAGCTTGGGGGGACCCTACAATGAGCAGTTCTTC
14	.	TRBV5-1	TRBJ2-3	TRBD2	CASGQSGATDTQYF	TGCGCCAGCGGACAAAGCGGGGCCACAGATACGCAGTATTTT
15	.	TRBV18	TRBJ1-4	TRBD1	CATAGGLSVNEKLFF	TGTGCCACCGCAGGGGGCCTTTCCGTTAATGAAAAACTGTTTTTT
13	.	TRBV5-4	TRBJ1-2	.	CASSLERGRGYTF	TGTGCCAGCAGCTTGGAAAGGGGCCGGGGCTACACCTTC
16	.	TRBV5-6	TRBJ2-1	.	CASSLEPSSSYNEQFF	TGTGCCAGCAGCTTGGAACCCTCGAGCTCCTACAATGAGCAGTTCTTC
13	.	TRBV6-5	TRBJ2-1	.	CASSPGHYNEQFF	TGTGCCAGCAGTCCGGGACATTACAATGAGCAGTTCTTC
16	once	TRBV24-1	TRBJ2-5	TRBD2	CATSASGSQWQETQYF	TGTGCCACCAGTGCTAGCGGGAGTCAGTGGCAAGAGACCCAGTACTTC
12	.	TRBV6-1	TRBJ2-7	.	CASSETGYEQYF	TGTGCCAGCAGTGAAACCGGCTACGAGCAGTACTTC
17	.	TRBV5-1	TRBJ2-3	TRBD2	CASRGQPSGIRTDTQYF	TGCGCCAGCAGGGGGCAGCCTAGCGGGATTCGGACAGATACGCAGTATTTT
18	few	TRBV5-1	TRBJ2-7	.	CASSLSGGIGPSSYEQYF	TGCGCCAGCAGCTTGAGTGGGGGGATCGGCCCGAGCTCCTACGAGCAGTACTTC
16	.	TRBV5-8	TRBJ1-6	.	CASSLAGTSYNSPLHF	TGTGCCAGCAGTCTCGCCGGAACCTCCTATAATTCACCCCTCCACTTT
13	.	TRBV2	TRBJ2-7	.	CASSGGPSYEQYF	TGTGCCAGCAGTGGGGGCCCCTCCTACGAGCAGTACTTC
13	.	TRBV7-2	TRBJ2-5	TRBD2	CASSLGGGETQYF	TGTGCCAGCAGCTTGGGCGGGGGGGAAACCCAGTACTTC
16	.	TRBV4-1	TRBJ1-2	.	CASSQRPGPLEGGYTF	TGCGCCAGCAGCCAAAGGCCGGGACCCCTGGAGGGCGGCTACACCTTC
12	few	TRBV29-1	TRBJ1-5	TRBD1	CSVGQGSQPQHF	TGCAGCGTTGGACAGGGGAGTCAGCCCCAGCATTTT
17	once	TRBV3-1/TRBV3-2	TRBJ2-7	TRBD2	CASSRDAAARGAYEQCF	TGTGCCAGCAGCCGGGACGCGGCAGCGCGGGGGGCCTACGAGCAGTGCTTC
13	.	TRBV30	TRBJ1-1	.	CAWTKRGSAEAFF	TGTGCCTGGACCAAACGGGGGAGCGCTGAAGCTTTCTTT
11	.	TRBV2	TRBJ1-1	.	CASSERTEAFF	TGTGCCAGCAGTGAACGGACTGAAGCTTTCTTT
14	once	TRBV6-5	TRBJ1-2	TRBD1	CASSTGGSGYGYTF	TGTGCCAGCAGCACAGGGGGCTCTGGGTATGGCTACACCTTC
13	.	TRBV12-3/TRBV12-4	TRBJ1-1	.	CASSFTANTEAFF	TGTGCCAGCAGTTTCACAGCCAACACTGAAGCTTTCTTT
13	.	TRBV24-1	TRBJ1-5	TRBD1	CATSDGTDQPQHF	TGTGCCACCAGTGATGGGACAGATCAGCCCCAGCATTTT
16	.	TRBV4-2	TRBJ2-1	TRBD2	CASSRGLAGGRASAFF	TGTGCCAGCAGCCGCGGACTAGCGGGGGGGCGGGCAAGTGCGTTCTTC